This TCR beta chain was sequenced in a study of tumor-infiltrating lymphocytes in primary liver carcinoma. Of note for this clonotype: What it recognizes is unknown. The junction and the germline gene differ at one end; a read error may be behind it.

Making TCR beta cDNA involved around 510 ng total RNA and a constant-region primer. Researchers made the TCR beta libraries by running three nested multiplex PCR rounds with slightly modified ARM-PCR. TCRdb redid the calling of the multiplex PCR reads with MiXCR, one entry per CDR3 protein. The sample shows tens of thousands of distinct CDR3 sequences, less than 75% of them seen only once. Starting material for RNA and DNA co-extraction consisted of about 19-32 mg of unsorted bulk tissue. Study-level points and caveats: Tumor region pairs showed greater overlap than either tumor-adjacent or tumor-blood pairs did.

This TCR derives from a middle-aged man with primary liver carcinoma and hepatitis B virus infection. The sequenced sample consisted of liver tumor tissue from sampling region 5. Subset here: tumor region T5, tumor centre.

The CDR3 DNA reads TGCAGCGTTAGAGATATCTCGGGGGCTCTCCTACCCTACGATGAGCAGTTCTTC. As protein: CSVRDISGALLPYDEQFF. This chain joins TRBV29-1 and TRBJ2-1; perhaps D is TRBD1 or TRBD2 (6 bases each). The CDR3 is 18 amino acids. Per the germline V gene, CDR1 is SQVTM and CDR2 is ANQGSEA.